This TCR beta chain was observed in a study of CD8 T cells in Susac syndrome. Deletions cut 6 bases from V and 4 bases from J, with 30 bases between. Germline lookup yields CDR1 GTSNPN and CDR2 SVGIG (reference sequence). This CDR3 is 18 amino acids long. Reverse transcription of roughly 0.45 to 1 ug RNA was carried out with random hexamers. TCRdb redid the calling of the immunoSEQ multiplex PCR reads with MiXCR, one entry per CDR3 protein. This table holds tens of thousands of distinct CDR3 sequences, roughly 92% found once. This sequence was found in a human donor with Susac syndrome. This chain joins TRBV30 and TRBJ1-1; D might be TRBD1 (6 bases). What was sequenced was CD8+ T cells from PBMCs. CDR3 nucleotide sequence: TGTGCCTGCTGGAAGGGGGGATCAGGCCGCCCCGCTGGCACTGAAGCTTTCTTT. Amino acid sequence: CACWKGGSGRPAGTEAFF.